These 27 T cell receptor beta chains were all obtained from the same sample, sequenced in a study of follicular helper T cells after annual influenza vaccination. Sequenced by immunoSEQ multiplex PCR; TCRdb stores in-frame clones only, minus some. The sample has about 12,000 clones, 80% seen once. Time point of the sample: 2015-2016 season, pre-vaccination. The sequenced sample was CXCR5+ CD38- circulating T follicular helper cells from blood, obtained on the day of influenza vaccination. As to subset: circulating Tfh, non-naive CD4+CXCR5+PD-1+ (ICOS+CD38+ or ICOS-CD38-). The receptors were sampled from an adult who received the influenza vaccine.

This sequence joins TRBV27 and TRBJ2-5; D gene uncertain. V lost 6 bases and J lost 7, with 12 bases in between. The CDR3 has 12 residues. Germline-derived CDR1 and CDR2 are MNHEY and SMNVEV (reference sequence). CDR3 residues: CASRETPGTQYF. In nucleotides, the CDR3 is TGTGCCAGCAGGGAAACCCCAGGGACCCAGTACTTC.

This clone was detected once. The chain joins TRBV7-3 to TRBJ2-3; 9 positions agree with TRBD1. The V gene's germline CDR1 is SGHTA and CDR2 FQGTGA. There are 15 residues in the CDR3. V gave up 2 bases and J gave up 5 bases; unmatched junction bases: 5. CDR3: CASSLGTGRIDTQYF. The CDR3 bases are TGTGCCAGCAGCTTAGGGACAGGGAGGATAGATACGCAGTATTTT.

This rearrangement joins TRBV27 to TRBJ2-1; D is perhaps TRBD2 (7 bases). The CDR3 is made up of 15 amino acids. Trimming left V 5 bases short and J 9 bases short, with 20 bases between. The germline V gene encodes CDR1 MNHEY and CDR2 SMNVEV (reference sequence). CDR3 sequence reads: CASSPQGIQRGEQFF. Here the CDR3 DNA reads TGTGCCAGCAGTCCACAGGGTATTCAGCGGGGTGAGCAGTTCTTC.

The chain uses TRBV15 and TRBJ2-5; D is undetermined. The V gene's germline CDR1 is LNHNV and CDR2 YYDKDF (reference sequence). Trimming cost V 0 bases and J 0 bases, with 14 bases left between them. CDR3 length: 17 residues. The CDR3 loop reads CATSREYDGVHQETQYF. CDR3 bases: TGTGCCACCAGCAGAGAATATGACGGAGTCCACCAAGAGACCCAGTACTTC.

The CDR3 DNA reads as TGTGCCAGCAGTTTGCACAGGGGTGGAACTGAAGCTTTCTTT. This gives the protein CASSLHRGGTEAFF. The gene calls are TRBV28 and TRBJ1-1; TRBD1 agrees at 7 bases. This CDR3 comprises 14 residues. The junction had 6 bases not matched to a gene; V was cut back by 3 bases and J by 5 bases. Germline CDR1 reads MDHEN; CDR2 reads SYDVKM.

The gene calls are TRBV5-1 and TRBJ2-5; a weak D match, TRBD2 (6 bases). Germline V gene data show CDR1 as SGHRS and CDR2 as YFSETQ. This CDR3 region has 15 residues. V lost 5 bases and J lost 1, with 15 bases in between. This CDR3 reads CASRGGVGPQETQYF. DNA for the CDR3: TGCGCCAGCAGGGGGGGAGTGGGTCCCCAAGAGACCCAGTACTTC. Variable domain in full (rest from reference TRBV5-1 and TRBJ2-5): KAGVTQTPRYLIKTRGQQVTLSCSPISGHRSVSWYQQTPGQGLQFLFEYFSETQRNKGNFPGRFSGRQFSNSRSEMNVSTLELGDSALYLCASRGGVGPQETQYFGPGTRLLVL.

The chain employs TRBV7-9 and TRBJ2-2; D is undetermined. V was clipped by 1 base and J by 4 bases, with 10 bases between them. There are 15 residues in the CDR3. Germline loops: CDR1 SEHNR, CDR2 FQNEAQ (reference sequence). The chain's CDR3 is CASSLVETTTGELFF. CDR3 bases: TGTGCCAGCAGCTTAGTGGAAACGACCACCGGGGAGCTGTTTTTT.

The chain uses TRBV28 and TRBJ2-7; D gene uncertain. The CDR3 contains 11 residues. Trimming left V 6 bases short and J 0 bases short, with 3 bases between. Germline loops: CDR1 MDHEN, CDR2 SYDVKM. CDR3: CASRSSYEQYF. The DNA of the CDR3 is TGTGCCAGCAGGTCCTCCTACGAGCAGTACTTC.

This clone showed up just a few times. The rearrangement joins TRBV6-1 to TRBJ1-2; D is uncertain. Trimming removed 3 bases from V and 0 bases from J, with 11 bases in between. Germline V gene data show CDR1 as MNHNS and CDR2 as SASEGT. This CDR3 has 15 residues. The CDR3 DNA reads TGTGCCAGCAGTGACCGGGGAACGGCTAACTATGGCTACACCTTC. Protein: CASSDRGTANYGYTF.

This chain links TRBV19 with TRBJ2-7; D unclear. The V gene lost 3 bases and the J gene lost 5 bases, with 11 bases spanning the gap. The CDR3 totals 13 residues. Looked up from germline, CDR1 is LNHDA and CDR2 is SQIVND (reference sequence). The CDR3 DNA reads TGTGCCAGTAGTATCCGCGGTGCTAACGAGCAGTACTTC. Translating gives CASSIRGANEQYF. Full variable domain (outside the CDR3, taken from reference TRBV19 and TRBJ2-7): DGGITQSPKYLFRKEGQNVTLSCEQNLNHDAMYWYRQDPGQGLRLIYYSQIVNDFQKGDIAEGYSVSREKKESFPLTVTSAQKNPTAFYLCASSIRGANEQYFGPGTRLTVT.

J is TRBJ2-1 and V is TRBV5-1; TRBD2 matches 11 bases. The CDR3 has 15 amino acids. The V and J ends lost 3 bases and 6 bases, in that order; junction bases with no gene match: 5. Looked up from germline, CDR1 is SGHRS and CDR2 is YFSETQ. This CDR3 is CASSWGTSGGNEQFF. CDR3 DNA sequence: TGCGCCAGCAGCTGGGGGACTAGCGGTGGCAATGAGCAGTTCTTC.

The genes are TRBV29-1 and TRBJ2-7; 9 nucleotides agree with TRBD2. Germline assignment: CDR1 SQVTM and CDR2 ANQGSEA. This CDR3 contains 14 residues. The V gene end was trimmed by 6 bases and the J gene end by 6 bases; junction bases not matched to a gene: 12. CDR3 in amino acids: CSVGTSGRLGEQYF. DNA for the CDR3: TGCAGCGTGGGTACTAGCGGGCGACTCGGCGAGCAGTACTTC.

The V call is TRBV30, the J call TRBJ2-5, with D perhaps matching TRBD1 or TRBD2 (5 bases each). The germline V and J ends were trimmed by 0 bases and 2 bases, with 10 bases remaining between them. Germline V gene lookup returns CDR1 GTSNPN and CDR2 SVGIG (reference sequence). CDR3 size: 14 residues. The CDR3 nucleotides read TGTGCCTGGAGTGTACGGGGCAGACAAGAGACCCAGTACTTC. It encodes CAWSVRGRQETQYF.

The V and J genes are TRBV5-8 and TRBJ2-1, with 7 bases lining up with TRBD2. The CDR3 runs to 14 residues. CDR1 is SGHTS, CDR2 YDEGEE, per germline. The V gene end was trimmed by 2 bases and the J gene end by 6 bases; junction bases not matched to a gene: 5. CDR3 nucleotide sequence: TGTGCCAGCAGCTTCCGGGGGGAAGGCAATGAGCAGTTCTTC. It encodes CASSFRGEGNEQFF.

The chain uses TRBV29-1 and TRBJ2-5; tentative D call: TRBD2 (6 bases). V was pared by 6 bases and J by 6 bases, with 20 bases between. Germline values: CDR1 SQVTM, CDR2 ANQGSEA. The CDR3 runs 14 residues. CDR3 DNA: TGCAGCGTCCCTTGGGGGGTTTCGCCCAAGACCCAGTACTTC. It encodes CSVPWGVSPKTQYF.

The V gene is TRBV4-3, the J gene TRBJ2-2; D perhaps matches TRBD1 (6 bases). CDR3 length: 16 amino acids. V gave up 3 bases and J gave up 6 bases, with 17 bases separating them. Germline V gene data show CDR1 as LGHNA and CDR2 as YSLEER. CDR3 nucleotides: TGCGCCAGCAGCCATATACAGGGATTTGCGGCCGGGGAGCTGTTTTTT. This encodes CASSHIQGFAAGELFF.

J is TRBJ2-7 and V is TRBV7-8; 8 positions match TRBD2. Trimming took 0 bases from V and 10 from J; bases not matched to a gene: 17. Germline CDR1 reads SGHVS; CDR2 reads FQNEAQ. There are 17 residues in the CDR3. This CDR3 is CASSLALGVRGVGEQYF. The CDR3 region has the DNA TGTGCCAGCAGCTTAGCGCTGGGGGTGCGGGGGGTCGGCGAACAGTACTTC. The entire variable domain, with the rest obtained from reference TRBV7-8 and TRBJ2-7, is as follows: GAGVSQSPRYKVAKRGQDVALRCDPISGHVSLFWYQQALGQGPEFLTYFQNEAQLDKSGLPSDRFFAERPEGSVSTLKIQRTQQEDSAVYLCASSLALGVRGVGEQYFGPGTRLTVT.

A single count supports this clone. In nucleotides, the CDR3 is TGTGCCAGCAGCGTAGGCCCCGACAGGGTCGTAGGACTAGCGAGGCAGTTCTTC. Its protein product is CASSVGPDRVVGLARQFF. The chain combines TRBV9 with TRBJ2-1; 9 nucleotides agree with TRBD2. Germline V CDR1 and CDR2: SGDLS, YYNGEE. CDR3 length: 18 residues. Trimming removed 0 bases from V and 12 bases from J; junction bases left unmatched: 19.

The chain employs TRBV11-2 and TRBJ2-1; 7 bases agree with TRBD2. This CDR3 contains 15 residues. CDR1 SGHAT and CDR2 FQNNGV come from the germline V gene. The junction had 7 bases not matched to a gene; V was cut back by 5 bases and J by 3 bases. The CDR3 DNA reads TGTGCCAGCAGCGGATTATCTAGCGGCTACAATGAGCAGTTCTTC. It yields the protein CASSGLSSGYNEQFF.

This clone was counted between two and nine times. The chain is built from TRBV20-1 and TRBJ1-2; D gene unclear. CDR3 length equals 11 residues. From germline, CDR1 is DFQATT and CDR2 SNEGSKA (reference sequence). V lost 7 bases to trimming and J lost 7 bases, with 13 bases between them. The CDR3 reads CSVRGGSGYTF. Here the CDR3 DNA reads TGCAGTGTCAGAGGAGGGAGTGGCTACACCTTC.

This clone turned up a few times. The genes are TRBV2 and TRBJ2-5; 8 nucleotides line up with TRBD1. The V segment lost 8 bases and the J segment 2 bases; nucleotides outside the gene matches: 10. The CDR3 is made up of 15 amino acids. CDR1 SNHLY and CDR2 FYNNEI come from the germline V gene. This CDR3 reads CASLRQGLQQETQYF. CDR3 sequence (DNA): TGTGCCAGCCTCAGACAGGGGCTACAACAAGAGACCCAGTACTTC.

The CDR3 region is CASSLGAIQAETQYF. DNA of the CDR3: TGCGCCAGCAGCTTGGGGGCTATCCAAGCAGAGACCCAGTACTTC. V usage is TRBV5-1 and J usage is TRBJ2-5, with unresolved D. The ends were cut back, 0 bases at V and 4 bases at J, with 13 bases in the middle. CDR3 size: 15 residues. Germline CDR1 reads SGHRS; CDR2 reads YFSETQ.

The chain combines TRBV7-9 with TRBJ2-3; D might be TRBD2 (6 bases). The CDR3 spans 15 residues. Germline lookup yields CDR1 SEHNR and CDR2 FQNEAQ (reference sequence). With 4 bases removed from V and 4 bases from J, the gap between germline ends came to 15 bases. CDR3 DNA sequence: TGTGCCAGCAGCTCCTGGGGGGAAGGGTCAGATACGCAGTATTTT. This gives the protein CASSSWGEGSDTQYF.

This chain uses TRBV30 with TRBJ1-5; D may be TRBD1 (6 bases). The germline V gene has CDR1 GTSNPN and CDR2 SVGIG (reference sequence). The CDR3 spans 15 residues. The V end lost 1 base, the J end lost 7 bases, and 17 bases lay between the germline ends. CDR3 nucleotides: TGTGCCTGGAGTGGGCGGGGGCTTTTGGGACAGCCCCAGCATTTT. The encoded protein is CAWSGRGLLGQPQHF.

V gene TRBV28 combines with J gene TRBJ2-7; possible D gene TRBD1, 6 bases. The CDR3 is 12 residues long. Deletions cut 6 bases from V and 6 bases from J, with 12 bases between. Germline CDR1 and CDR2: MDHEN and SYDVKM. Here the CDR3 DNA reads TGTGCCAGCAGGACACAGGGCCCCGAGCAGTACTTC. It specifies CASRTQGPEQYF.

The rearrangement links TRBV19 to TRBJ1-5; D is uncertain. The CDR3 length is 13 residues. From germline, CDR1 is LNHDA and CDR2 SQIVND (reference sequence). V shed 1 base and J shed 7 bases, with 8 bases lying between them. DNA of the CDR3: TGTGCCAGTAGTATAGGAGTGAACCAGCCCCAGCATTTT. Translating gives CASSIGVNQPQHF.

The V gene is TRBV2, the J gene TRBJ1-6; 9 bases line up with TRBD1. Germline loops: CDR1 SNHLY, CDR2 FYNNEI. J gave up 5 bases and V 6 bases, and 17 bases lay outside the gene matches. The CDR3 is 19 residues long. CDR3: CASRNRGPTDWGNNSPLHF. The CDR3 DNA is TGTGCCAGCAGAAACAGGGGGCCGACCGATTGGGGTAATAATTCACCCCTCCACTTT.